This TCR beta chain was captured in a study of T cells after yellow fever vaccination. This clonotype was recorded at least ten times. This CDR3 has 15 residues. V gave up 5 bases and J gave up 2 bases; unmatched junction bases: 10. Germline assignment: CDR1 DFQATT and CDR2 SNEGSKA (reference sequence). TCRdb redid the calling of the 5' RACE reads with MiXCR, one entry per CDR3 protein. Counted here are about 230,000 distinct CDR3 sequences, 6.5% to 7.5% occurring once; the ten biggest clones make up 1.1%. This sample comprised CD4+ T cells sorted from PBMCs, obtained on the day of the yellow fever booster vaccination. The clonotype was recovered from a man aged 30 to 39 who received the YFV17D yellow fever vaccine. The V and J genes are TRBV20-1 and TRBJ2-7; TRBD2 agrees at 9 bases. CDR3 sequence (DNA): TGCAGTGCTCACACTCTAGCGGGATCTGCCTACGAGCAGTACTTC. Encoded protein: CSAHTLAGSAYEQYF.